A selection of T cell receptor beta chains follows, all from one sample in a study of beta chain features in type 1 diabetes. Here immunoSEQ multiplex PCR was the method, and the copy in TCRdb shows in-frame clones only, minus some. The sample holds about 930,000 clones, roughly a sixth seen once. Source material: naive CD4+ T cells from blood. These receptor sequences come from a woman in her late teens or twenties in good health. CDR3s include the opening cysteine and the closing phenylalanine or tryptophan. A D gene is named only where the DNA matches it firmly. Size is stated for part of the rows, as once, few or many counts, or as a class when the clone is expanded.

V gene	clone size	J gene	D gene	CDR3 protein	CDR3 DNA
TRBV7-9	few	TRBJ2-7	.	CASSPSGGGGSYEQYF	TGTGCCAGCAGCCCCTCAGGAGGGGGTGGCTCCTACGAGCAGTACTTC
TRBV6-1	.	TRBJ2-7	.	CASGQPSVEQYF	TGTGCCAGCGGGCAGCCAAGCGTCGAGCAGTACTTC
TRBV29-1	.	TRBJ2-7	TRBD1	CSVAYLRSGDRDEQYF	TGCAGCGTTGCTTATCTCCGGTCAGGGGACAGGGACGAGCAGTACTTC
TRBV25-1	.	TRBJ2-7	.	CAARRDGTYEQYF	TGTGCCGCCCGGCGGGATGGAACCTACGAGCAGTACTTC
TRBV5-5	.	TRBJ1-5	.	CASSRMTGSNQPQHF	TGTGCCAGCAGCCGAATGACAGGTAGCAATCAGCCCCAGCATTTT
TRBV6-5	few	TRBJ2-2	.	CASSYFGNTGELFF	TGTGCCAGCAGTTACTTCGGAAACACCGGGGAGCTGTTTTTT
TRBV7-9	.	TRBJ2-7	.	CASSLDNEGAGEQYF	TGTGCCAGCAGCTTAGATAACGAGGGAGCGGGTGAGCAGTACTTC
TRBV7-8	.	TRBJ1-1	.	CASSLAGVRMTAFF	TGTGCCAGCAGCTTAGCAGGAGTACGGATGACGGCTTTCTTT
TRBV7-9	.	TRBJ2-3	TRBD2	CASSPGRLSTDTQYF	TGTGCCAGCAGCCCCGGGAGGCTCAGCACAGATACGCAGTATTTT
TRBV25-1	few	TRBJ2-1	TRBD1	CASQHRDRGYNEQFF	TGTGCCAGCCAACACCGGGACAGGGGCTACAATGAGCAGTTCTTC
TRBV10-3	few	TRBJ1-2	TRBD1	CAISVTGYGYTF	TGTGCCATCAGTGTGACAGGGTACGGCTACACCTTC
TRBV7-8	.	TRBJ1-3	.	CASRRTGNLRNTIYF	TGTGCCAGCAGACGTACAGGGAATTTGAGAAACACCATATATTTT
TRBV25-1	few	TRBJ2-3	.	CASSPLGLTPEADTQYF	TGTGCCAGCAGTCCCCTCGGACTAACACCTGAAGCAGATACGCAGTATTTT
TRBV7-2	.	TRBJ2-7	TRBD1	CASSTGTGGYEQYF	TGTGCCAGCAGCACCGGGACAGGGGGCTACGAGCAGTACTTC
TRBV5-1	.	TRBJ2-7	.	CASSLVGTYEQYF	TGCGCCAGCAGCTTGGTGGGGACCTACGAGCAGTACTTC
TRBV15	few	TRBJ1-2	TRBD1	CATSRDLQGARFGYTF	TGTGCCACCAGCAGAGATCTTCAGGGGGCGCGTTTTGGCTACACCTTC
TRBV6-1	.	TRBJ2-7	.	CASSEIGTVSSYEQYF	TGTGCCAGCAGTGAAATTGGCACGGTGAGCTCCTACGAGCAGTACTTC
TRBV7-9	.	TRBJ2-6	.	CASSSFRAGANVLTF	TGTGCCAGCAGCTCCTTCAGAGCTGGGGCCAACGTCCTGACTTTC
TRBV15	.	TRBJ2-2	TRBD1	CATSPTGVNTGELFF	TGTGCCACCAGCCCGACAGGGGTGAACACCGGGGAGCTGTTTTTT
TRBV5-4	.	TRBJ1-1	.	CASSLVGGADTEAFF	TGTGCCAGCAGCTTGGTTGGAGGGGCGGACACTGAAGCTTTCTTT
TRBV15	few	TRBJ2-7	.	CATSSNPLGGVDYEQYF	TGTGCCACCAGCAGTAACCCCCTTGGGGGAGTGGACTACGAGCAGTACTTC
TRBV9	.	TRBJ2-6	TRBD1	CASSQGALSSGANVLTF	TGTGCCAGCAGCCAGGGGGCGCTGAGCTCTGGGGCCAACGTCCTGACTTTC
TRBV27	.	TRBJ1-5	TRBD1	CASSASGTGLSRWYQPQHF	TGTGCCAGCAGTGCTTCCGGGACAGGGTTGAGCCGCTGGTATCAGCCCCAGCATTTT
TRBV14	many	TRBJ2-1	TRBD2	CASSPGTSGYNEQFF	TGTGCCAGCAGCCCCGGGACTAGCGGATACAATGAGCAGTTCTTC
TRBV5-1	.	TRBJ1-1	.	CASSLGEGWTEAFF	TGCGCCAGCAGCTTGGGGGAAGGGTGGACTGAAGCTTTCTTT
TRBV11-1	few	TRBJ2-1	.	CASSLAGSPNEQFF	TGTGCCAGCAGCTTAGCCGGGAGTCCCAATGAGCAGTTCTTC
TRBV7-9	.	TRBJ1-5	.	CAISDQGYSNQPQHF	TGTGCCATCTCGGACCAGGGATATAGCAATCAGCCCCAGCATTTT
TRBV10-3	.	TRBJ2-5	.	CAISENGGETQYF	TGTGCCATCAGTGAGAATGGGGGAGAGACCCAGTACTTC